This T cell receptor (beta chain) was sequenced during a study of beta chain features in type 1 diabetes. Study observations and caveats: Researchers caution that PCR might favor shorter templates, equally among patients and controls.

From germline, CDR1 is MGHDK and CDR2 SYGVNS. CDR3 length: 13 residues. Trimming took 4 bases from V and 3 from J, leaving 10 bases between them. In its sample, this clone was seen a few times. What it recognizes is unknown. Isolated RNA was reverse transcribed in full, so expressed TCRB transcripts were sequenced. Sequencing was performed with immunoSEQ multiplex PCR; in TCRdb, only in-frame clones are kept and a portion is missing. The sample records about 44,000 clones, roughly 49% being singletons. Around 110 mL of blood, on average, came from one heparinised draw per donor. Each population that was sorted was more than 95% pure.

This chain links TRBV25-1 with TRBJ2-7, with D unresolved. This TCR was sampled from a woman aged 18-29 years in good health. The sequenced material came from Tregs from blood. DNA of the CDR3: TGTGCCAGCAGTGGTAGTGGGCACTACGAGCAGTACTTC. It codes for CASSGSGHYEQYF.